The clone carrying this T cell receptor (beta chain) was observed many times. Its target is not known. These data originate in a study of CD8 T cells in ankylosing spondylitis. Preparation of TCR beta libraries was done by quantitative 5'-RACE with molecular barcodes. TCRdb redid the calling of the 5' RACE reads with MiXCR, one entry per CDR3 protein. The data hold 150,000 to 200,000 distinct CDR3 sequences, with 10% to 15% observed a single time. The study's findings and limits: Before this, some motif variants had been reported in reactive arthritis synovial fluid and blood. Within ankylosing spondylitis blood, a TCR beta motif made up of several highly homologous variants appeared to be characteristic. Disease-linked clones were reportedly significantly enriched in matched ankylosing spondylitis synovial fluid.

CDR1 and CDR2 (germline): DFQATT, SNEGSKA (reference sequence). The CDR3 length is 14 residues. V lost 0 bases to trimming and J lost 1 base, with 9 bases between them. This receptor was obtained from a female donor with ankylosing spondylitis or in good health (not recorded which). This chain links TRBV20-1 with TRBJ1-1, with D tentatively TRBD1 (5 bases). Sequencing used blood, either unsorted or a sorted T cell fraction (not recorded which). For the CDR3, the DNA is TGCAGTGCTAGAGATTCAGGGAAGAACACTGAAGCTTTCTTT. Its translation is CSARDSGKNTEAFF.